The T cell receptor (beta chain) under discussion was sequenced for a study of T cells in Graves' hyperthyroidism and ophthalmopathy. Background on the study: Any treatment followed the collection of peripheral blood at initial diagnosis. Study results and limitations: Expanded thyroid clonotypes (above 0.001) were mostly also found in blood. The model identified upcoming ophthalmopathy a median approximately seven months ahead of onset.

V was shortened by 6 bases and J by 7 bases, with 10 bases between the two germline ends. Germline V gene lookup returns CDR1 SGHTA and CDR2 FQGNSA. This CDR3 contains 12 residues. In its sample, this clonotype was seen many times. Its antigen is unknown. It was RNA transcripts that yielded the amplified TCR beta CDR3 regions. HTBI primers were used for first-round RT-PCR of the TCR CDR3. TCRdb itself ran the multiplex PCR reads through MiXCR, one entry per CDR3 protein. The data show 500,000 to 650,000 distinct CDR3 sequences, around 13% seen once. Sequences were obtained from blood. This receptor was identified in a woman between 45 and 65 years old with Graves' ophthalmopathy. The J gene is TRBJ1-5, the V gene TRBV7-2; D unclear. The CDR3 nucleotides are TGTGCCAGCAGGTACGGTTTGCAGCCCCAGCATTTT. Residues: CASRYGLQPQHF. The full variable domain, in which reference TRBV7-2 and TRBJ1-5 provide the parts outside the CDR3, is GAGVSQSPSNKVTEKGKDVELRCDPISGHTALYWYRQSLGQGLEFLIYFQGNSAPDKSGLPSDRFSAERTGGSVSTLTIQRTQQEDSAVYLCASRYGLQPQHFGDGTRLSIL.